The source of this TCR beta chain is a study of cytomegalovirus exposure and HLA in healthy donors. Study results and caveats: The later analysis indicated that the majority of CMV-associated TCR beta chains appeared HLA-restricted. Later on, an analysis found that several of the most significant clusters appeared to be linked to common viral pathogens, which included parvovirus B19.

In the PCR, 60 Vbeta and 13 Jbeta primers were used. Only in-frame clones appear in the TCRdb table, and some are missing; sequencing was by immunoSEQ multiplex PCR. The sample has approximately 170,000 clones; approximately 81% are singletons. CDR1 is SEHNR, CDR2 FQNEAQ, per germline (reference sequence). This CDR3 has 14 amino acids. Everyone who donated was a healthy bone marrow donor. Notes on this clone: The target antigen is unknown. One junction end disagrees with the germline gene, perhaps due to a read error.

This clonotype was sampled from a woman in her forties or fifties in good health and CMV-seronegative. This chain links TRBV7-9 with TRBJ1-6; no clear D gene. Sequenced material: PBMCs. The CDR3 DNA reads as TGTTCCAGCAGTCCGGATGCAGGAAATTCACCCCTCCACTTT. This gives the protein CSSSPDAGNSPLHF.